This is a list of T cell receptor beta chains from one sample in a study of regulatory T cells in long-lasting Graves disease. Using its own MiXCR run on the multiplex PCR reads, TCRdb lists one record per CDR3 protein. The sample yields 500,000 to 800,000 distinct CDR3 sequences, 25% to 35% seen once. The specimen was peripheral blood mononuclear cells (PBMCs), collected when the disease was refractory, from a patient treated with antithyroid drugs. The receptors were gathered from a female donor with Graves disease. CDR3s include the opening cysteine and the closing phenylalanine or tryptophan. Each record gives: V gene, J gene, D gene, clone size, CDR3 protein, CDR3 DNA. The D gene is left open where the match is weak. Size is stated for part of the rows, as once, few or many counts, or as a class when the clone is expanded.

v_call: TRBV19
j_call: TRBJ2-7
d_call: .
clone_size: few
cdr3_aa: CASRFSRSSYEQYF
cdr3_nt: TGTGCCAGTAGATTCAGCCGGAGCTCCTACGAGCAGTACTTC

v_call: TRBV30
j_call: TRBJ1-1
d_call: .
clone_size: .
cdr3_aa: CAWTAGTEVFF
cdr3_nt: TGTGCCTGGACGGCGGGAACTGAAGTTTTCTTT

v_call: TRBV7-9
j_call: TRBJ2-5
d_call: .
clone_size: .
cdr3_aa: CASSLTVKETQYF
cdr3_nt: TGTGCCAGCAGCTTAACAGTCAAAGAGACCCAGTACTTC

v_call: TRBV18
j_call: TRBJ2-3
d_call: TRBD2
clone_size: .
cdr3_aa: CASSPIAGDGTQYF
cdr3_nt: TGTGCCAGCTCACCGATAGCGGGAGACGGTACGCAGTATTTT

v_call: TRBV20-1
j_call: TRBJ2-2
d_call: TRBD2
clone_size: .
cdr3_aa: CSAWTSGNTGELFF
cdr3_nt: TGCAGTGCGTGGACTAGCGGGAATACCGGGGAGCTGTTTTTT

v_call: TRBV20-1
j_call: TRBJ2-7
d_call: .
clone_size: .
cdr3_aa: CSAMGDLGGTYEQYF
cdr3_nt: TGCAGTGCTATGGGGGATCTCGGCGGGACCTACGAGCAGTACTTC

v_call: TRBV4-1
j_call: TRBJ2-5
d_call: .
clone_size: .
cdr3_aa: CASSQDIRVATQYF
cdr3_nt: TGCGCCAGCAGCCAAGATATCAGGGTAGCGACCCAGTACTTC

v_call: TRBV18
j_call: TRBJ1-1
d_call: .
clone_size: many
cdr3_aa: CASSPLGSNTEAFF
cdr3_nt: TGTGCCAGCTCACCATTAGGATCGAACACTGAAGCTTTCTTT

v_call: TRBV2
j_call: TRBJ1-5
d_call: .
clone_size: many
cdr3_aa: CASTLDGNQPQHF
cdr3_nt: TGTGCCAGCACACTCGATGGCAATCAGCCCCAGCATTTT

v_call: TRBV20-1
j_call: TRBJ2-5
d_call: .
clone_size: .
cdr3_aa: CSARVRGKTQYF
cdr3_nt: TGCAGTGCTAGAGTCCGGGGAAAGACCCAGTACTTC

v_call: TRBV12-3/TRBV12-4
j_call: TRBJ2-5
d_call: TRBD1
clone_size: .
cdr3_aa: CASGLSGTGGGETQYF
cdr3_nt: TGTGCCAGCGGTTTGTCCGGGACAGGGGGCGGAGAGACCCAGTACTTC

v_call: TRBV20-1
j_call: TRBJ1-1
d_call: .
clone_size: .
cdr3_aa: CSALGGPTEAFF
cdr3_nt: TGCAGTGCCTTAGGGGGGCCTACTGAAGCTTTCTTT

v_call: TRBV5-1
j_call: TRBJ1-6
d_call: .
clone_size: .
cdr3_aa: CASGTGKSPLHF
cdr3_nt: TGCGCCAGCGGTACAGGGAAATCACCCCTCCACTTT

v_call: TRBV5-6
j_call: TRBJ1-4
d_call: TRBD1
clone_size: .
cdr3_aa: CASSWDRGQILFF
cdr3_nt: TGTGCCAGCAGCTGGGACAGGGGGCAGATCCTGTTTTTT

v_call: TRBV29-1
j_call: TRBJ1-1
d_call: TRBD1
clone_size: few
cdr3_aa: CSVRPTGANTEAFF
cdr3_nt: TGCAGCGTCCGACCGACAGGGGCGAACACTGAAGCTTTCTTT

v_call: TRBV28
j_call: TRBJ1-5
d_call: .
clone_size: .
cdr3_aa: CASSLSPYSNQPQHF
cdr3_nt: TGTGCCAGCAGTTTATCACCATATAGCAATCAGCCCCAGCATTTT

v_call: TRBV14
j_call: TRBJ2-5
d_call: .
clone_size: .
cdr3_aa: CASSREGGETQYF
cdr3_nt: TGTGCCAGCAGCCGAGAAGGGGGAGAGACCCAGTACTTC

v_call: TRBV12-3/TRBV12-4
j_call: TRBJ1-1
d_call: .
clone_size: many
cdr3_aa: CASSLDTGGTEAFF
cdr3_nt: TGTGCCAGCAGTTTAGATACTGGTGGGACTGAAGCTTTCTTT

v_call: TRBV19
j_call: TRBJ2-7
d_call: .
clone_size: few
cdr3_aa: CATKDATYEQYF
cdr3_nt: TGTGCCACAAAGGACGCCACCTACGAGCAGTACTTC

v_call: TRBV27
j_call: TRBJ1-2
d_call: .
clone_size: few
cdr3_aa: CASSLSHNYGYTF
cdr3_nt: TGTGCCAGCAGTTTATCACATAACTATGGCTACACCTTC

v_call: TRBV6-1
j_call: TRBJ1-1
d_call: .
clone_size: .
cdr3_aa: CASRMTGRATEAFF
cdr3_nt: TGTGCCAGCAGAATGACAGGCCGAGCCACTGAAGCTTTCTTT

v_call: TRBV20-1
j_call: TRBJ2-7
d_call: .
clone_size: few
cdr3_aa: CSARERGYEQYF
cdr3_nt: TGCAGTGCAAGGGAGAGGGGCTACGAGCAGTACTTC

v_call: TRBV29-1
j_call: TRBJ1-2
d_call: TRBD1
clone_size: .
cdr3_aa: CSLGQGDGYTF
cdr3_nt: TGCAGCCTGGGACAGGGAGATGGCTACACCTTC

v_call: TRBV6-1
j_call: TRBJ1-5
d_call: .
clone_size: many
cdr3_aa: CASSPGVPNQPQHF
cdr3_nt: TGTGCCAGCAGTCCAGGGGTACCCAATCAGCCCCAGCATTTT

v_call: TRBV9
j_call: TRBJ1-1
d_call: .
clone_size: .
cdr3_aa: CASSVVGFATEAFF
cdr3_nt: TGTGCCAGCAGCGTAGTGGGGTTCGCCACTGAAGCTTTCTTT

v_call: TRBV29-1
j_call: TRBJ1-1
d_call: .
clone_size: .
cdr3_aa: CSGQSQGWGLDTEAFF
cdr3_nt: TGCAGCGGACAATCACAGGGCTGGGGATTGGACACTGAAGCTTTCTTT

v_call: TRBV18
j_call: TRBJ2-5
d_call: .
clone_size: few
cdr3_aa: CASSPGTRGETQYF
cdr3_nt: TGTGCCAGCTCGCCCGGAACCCGGGGCGAGACCCAGTACTTC

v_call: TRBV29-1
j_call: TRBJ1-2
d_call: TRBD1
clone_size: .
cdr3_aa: CSVQQGGNYGYTF
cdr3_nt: TGCAGCGTCCAACAGGGGGGGAACTATGGCTACACCTTC

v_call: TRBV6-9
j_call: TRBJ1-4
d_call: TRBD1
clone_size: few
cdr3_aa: CASSYRGQGYEKLFF
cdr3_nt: TGTGCCAGCAGTTACCGCGGACAGGGTTATGAAAAACTGTTTTTT

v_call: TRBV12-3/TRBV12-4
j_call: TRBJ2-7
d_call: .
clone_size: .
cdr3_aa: CASSPGDSSYEQYF
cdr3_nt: TGTGCCAGCAGTCCGGGGGACTCCTCCTACGAGCAGTACTTC

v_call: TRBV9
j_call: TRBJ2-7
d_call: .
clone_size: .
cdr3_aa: CASSVEAASSYEQYF
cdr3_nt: TGTGCCAGCAGCGTTGAGGCAGCCAGCTCCTACGAGCAGTACTTC

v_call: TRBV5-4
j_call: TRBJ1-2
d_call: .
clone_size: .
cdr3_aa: CASSLSSTADYGYTF
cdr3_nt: TGTGCCAGCAGCTTGTCGAGCACAGCAGACTATGGCTACACCTTC

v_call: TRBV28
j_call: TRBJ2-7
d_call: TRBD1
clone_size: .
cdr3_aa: CASNCRDRGFEQYF
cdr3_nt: TGTGCCAGCAACTGCCGGGACAGGGGCTTCGAGCAGTACTTC

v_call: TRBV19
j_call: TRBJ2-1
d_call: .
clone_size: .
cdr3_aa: CASSMRTQGPPYNEQFF
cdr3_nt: TGTGCCAGTAGTATGCGGACACAGGGTCCTCCATACAATGAGCAGTTCTTC